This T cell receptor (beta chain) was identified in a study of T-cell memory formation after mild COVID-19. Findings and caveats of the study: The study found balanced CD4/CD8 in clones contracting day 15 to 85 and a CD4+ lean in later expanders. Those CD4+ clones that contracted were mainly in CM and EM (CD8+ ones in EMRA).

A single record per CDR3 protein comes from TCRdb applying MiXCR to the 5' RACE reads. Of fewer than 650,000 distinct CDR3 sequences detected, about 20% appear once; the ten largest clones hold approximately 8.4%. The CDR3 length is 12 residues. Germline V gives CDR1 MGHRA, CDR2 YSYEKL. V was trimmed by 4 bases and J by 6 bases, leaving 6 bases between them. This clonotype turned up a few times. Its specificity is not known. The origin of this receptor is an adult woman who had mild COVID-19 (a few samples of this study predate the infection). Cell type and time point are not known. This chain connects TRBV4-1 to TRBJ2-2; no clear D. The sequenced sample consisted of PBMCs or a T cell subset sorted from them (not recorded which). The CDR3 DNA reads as TGCGCCAGCAGCCCGCGTGCCGGGGAGCTGTTTTTT. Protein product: CASSPRAGELFF.